A selection of T cell receptor beta chains follows, all from one sample in a study of T-cell reconstitution after alpha-beta-depleted transplantation in children. TCRdb re-analysed the PCR reads in MiXCR, keeping a single row per CDR3 protein. This table holds more than 400,000 distinct CDR3 sequences, approximately 42% found once. Sequencing used PBMCs, obtained before TCRalphabeta/CD19-depleted stem cell transplant. The receptors were sampled from a girl aged 2 to 10 with aplastic anemia, due to receive a stem cell transplant. Both conserved end residues are part of each CDR3. Each record gives: V gene, D gene, J gene, clone size, CDR3 protein, CDR3 DNA. A D gene is named only where the DNA matches it firmly. Not all rows give a size; the values are once, few, many and, for expanded clones, a class.

V gene: TRBV5-1
D gene: .
J gene: TRBJ2-7
clone size: many
CDR3 protein: CASSLEGRWYEQYF
CDR3 DNA: TGCGCCAGCAGCTTGGAGGGACGGTGGTACGAGCAGTACTTC

V gene: TRBV20-1
D gene: .
J gene: TRBJ2-7
clone size: many
CDR3 protein: CSARRTGRISYEQYF
CDR3 DNA: TGCAGTGCTAGACGGACGGGGCGCATATCCTACGAGCAGTACTTC

V gene: TRBV9
D gene: TRBD1
J gene: TRBJ1-1
clone size: many
CDR3 protein: CASSTGTGNTEAFF
CDR3 DNA: TGTGCCAGCAGCACTGGGACAGGGAACACTGAAGCTTTCTTT

V gene: TRBV5-1
D gene: .
J gene: TRBJ2-1
clone size: few
CDR3 protein: CASRTVPYNEQFF
CDR3 DNA: TGCGCCAGTAGGACAGTCCCCTACAATGAGCAGTTCTTC

V gene: TRBV6-5
D gene: TRBD2
J gene: TRBJ2-7
clone size: .
CDR3 protein: CASSYLSGTSGEEQYF
CDR3 DNA: TGTGCCAGCAGTTACTTATCCGGGACCAGCGGGGAGGAGCAGTACTTC

V gene: TRBV5-1
D gene: .
J gene: TRBJ2-3
clone size: .
CDR3 protein: CASSLGTRGSYDTQYF
CDR3 DNA: TGCGCCAGCAGCCTAGGGACCCGCGGGTCCTACGATACGCAGTATTTT

V gene: TRBV5-1
D gene: TRBD2
J gene: TRBJ2-7
clone size: .
CDR3 protein: CASSLGLAGREERPYEQYF
CDR3 DNA: TGCGCCAGCAGCTTGGGCCTGGCAGGGAGGGAGGAGAGGCCCTACGAGCAGTACTTC

V gene: TRBV20-1
D gene: TRBD2
J gene: TRBJ2-7
clone size: .
CDR3 protein: CSGEGAVSYEQYF
CDR3 DNA: TGCAGTGGGGAGGGCGCAGTTTCCTACGAGCAGTACTTC

V gene: TRBV7-2
D gene: .
J gene: TRBJ2-3
clone size: .
CDR3 protein: CASSLGVDSTDTQYF
CDR3 DNA: TGTGCCAGCAGCTTAGGCGTGGATTCCACAGATACGCAGTATTTT

V gene: TRBV20-1
D gene: .
J gene: TRBJ2-3
clone size: .
CDR3 protein: CSARDQGRKADTQYF
CDR3 DNA: TGCAGTGCTAGAGATCAGGGGAGGAAGGCAGATACGCAGTATTTT

V gene: TRBV29-1
D gene: .
J gene: TRBJ1-1
clone size: few
CDR3 protein: CSALGGSNTEAFF
CDR3 DNA: TGCAGCGCCCTTGGGGGGTCGAACACTGAAGCTTTCTTT

V gene: TRBV7-8
D gene: .
J gene: TRBJ2-1
clone size: .
CDR3 protein: CASSSPYHEQFF
CDR3 DNA: TGTGCCAGCAGCTCGCCCTATCATGAGCAGTTCTTC

V gene: TRBV7-2
D gene: .
J gene: TRBJ2-2
clone size: .
CDR3 protein: CASSSPGTTGELFF
CDR3 DNA: TGTGCCAGCAGCTCCCCGGGGACCACCGGGGAGCTGTTTTTT

V gene: TRBV6-2/TRBV6-3
D gene: .
J gene: TRBJ2-1
clone size: few
CDR3 protein: CASSFSMTAYNEQFF
CDR3 DNA: TGTGCCAGCAGTTTCTCGATGACTGCTTACAATGAGCAGTTCTTC

V gene: TRBV2
D gene: .
J gene: TRBJ2-5
clone size: many
CDR3 protein: CASSEALSETQYF
CDR3 DNA: TGTGCCAGCAGTGAAGCGCTTTCGGAGACCCAGTACTTC

V gene: TRBV5-1
D gene: TRBD2
J gene: TRBJ2-3
clone size: .
CDR3 protein: CASSTGTSEADTQYF
CDR3 DNA: TGCGCCAGCAGCACCGGGACTAGCGAAGCAGATACGCAGTATTTT

V gene: TRBV5-1
D gene: TRBD2
J gene: TRBJ2-2
clone size: .
CDR3 protein: CASSLRGSVIGELFF
CDR3 DNA: TGCGCCAGCAGCTTGCGCGGGAGCGTTATCGGGGAGCTGTTTTTT

V gene: TRBV15
D gene: TRBD2
J gene: TRBJ2-1
clone size: .
CDR3 protein: CATSRFGGVAGGEQFF
CDR3 DNA: TGTGCCACCAGCAGATTTGGAGGGGTAGCGGGGGGTGAGCAGTTCTTC

V gene: TRBV2
D gene: TRBD2
J gene: TRBJ2-5
clone size: .
CDR3 protein: CASSLKGLAGKETQYF
CDR3 DNA: TGTGCCAGCAGCCTAAAAGGACTAGCGGGAAAAGAGACCCAGTACTTC

V gene: TRBV4-3
D gene: TRBD1
J gene: TRBJ2-5
clone size: many
CDR3 protein: CASSPEQGGRETQYF
CDR3 DNA: TGCGCCAGCAGCCCCGAACAGGGGGGTCGGGAGACCCAGTACTTC

V gene: TRBV30
D gene: .
J gene: TRBJ1-2
clone size: .
CDR3 protein: CAWDSGFYGYTF
CDR3 DNA: TGTGCCTGGGATTCAGGGTTCTATGGCTACACCTTC

V gene: TRBV20-1
D gene: .
J gene: TRBJ1-2
clone size: .
CDR3 protein: CSANAGNNYGYTF
CDR3 DNA: TGCAGTGCTAACGCCGGAAATAACTATGGCTACACCTTC

V gene: TRBV20-1
D gene: .
J gene: TRBJ2-3
clone size: many
CDR3 protein: CSAVKRRAADTQYF
CDR3 DNA: TGCAGTGCTGTAAAACGGAGGGCCGCAGATACGCAGTATTTT

V gene: TRBV24-1
D gene: .
J gene: TRBJ1-1
clone size: once
CDR3 protein: CATGDPGRTANTEAFF
CDR3 DNA: TGTGCCACCGGTGACCCAGGTCGGACAGCCAACACTGAAGCTTTCTTT

V gene: TRBV7-3
D gene: TRBD2
J gene: TRBJ2-2
clone size: many
CDR3 protein: CASSHKKALAAYTGELFF
CDR3 DNA: TGTGCCAGCAGCCACAAAAAAGCACTAGCGGCCTACACCGGGGAGCTGTTTTTT

V gene: TRBV20-1
D gene: TRBD2
J gene: TRBJ2-5
clone size: .
CDR3 protein: CSARGLAGARQSETQYF
CDR3 DNA: TGCAGTGCTAGGGGACTAGCGGGGGCCAGACAGTCAGAGACCCAGTACTTC

V gene: TRBV7-9
D gene: .
J gene: TRBJ1-1
clone size: .
CDR3 protein: CASSLADRHTEAFF
CDR3 DNA: TGTGCCAGCAGCTTAGCGGACAGACACACTGAAGCTTTCTTT

V gene: TRBV5-1
D gene: TRBD2
J gene: TRBJ2-5
clone size: many
CDR3 protein: CASSLGPGLGRETQYF
CDR3 DNA: TGCGCCAGCAGCTTGGGGCCGGGACTAGGGAGGGAGACCCAGTACTTC

V gene: TRBV27
D gene: TRBD1
J gene: TRBJ1-6
clone size: .
CDR3 protein: CASSLFDRDGSPLHF
CDR3 DNA: TGTGCCAGCAGTTTATTCGACAGGGACGGTTCACCCCTCCACTTT

V gene: TRBV29-1
D gene: .
J gene: TRBJ2-1
clone size: .
CDR3 protein: CSVGQADYNEQFF
CDR3 DNA: TGCAGCGTTGGGCAGGCGGATTACAATGAGCAGTTCTTC

V gene: TRBV9
D gene: TRBD2
J gene: TRBJ2-7
clone size: .
CDR3 protein: CASSVEAGGRDEQYF
CDR3 DNA: TGTGCCAGCAGCGTGGAAGCGGGGGGGCGCGACGAGCAGTACTTC

V gene: TRBV4-2
D gene: TRBD2
J gene: TRBJ2-3
clone size: .
CDR3 protein: CASSQAPSAGGPTDTQYF
CDR3 DNA: TGTGCCAGCAGCCAAGCCCCCTCTGCGGGAGGGCCCACAGATACGCAGTATTTT

V gene: TRBV20-1
D gene: .
J gene: TRBJ1-1
clone size: .
CDR3 protein: CSARFGGVNTEAFF
CDR3 DNA: TGCAGTGCTAGATTCGGAGGGGTGAACACTGAAGCTTTCTTT

V gene: TRBV29-1
D gene: .
J gene: TRBJ2-3
clone size: .
CDR3 protein: CSVQTSQGRTDTQYF
CDR3 DNA: TGCAGCGTCCAAACCTCCCAGGGGCGCACAGATACGCAGTATTTT

V gene: TRBV5-1
D gene: TRBD1
J gene: TRBJ2-5
clone size: medium-sized
CDR3 protein: CASSLSTGDGETQYF
CDR3 DNA: TGCGCCAGCAGCTTGAGCACAGGGGATGGGGAGACCCAGTACTTC

V gene: TRBV3-1
D gene: .
J gene: TRBJ2-7
clone size: .
CDR3 protein: CASSQVLAGTYEQYF
CDR3 DNA: TGTGCCAGCAGCCAAGTTTTGGCAGGAACCTACGAGCAGTACTTC

V gene: TRBV12-3/TRBV12-4
D gene: .
J gene: TRBJ2-7
clone size: many
CDR3 protein: CASSLPGRLTYEQYF
CDR3 DNA: TGTGCCAGCAGTTTGCCGGGCCGGTTGACCTACGAGCAGTACTTC

V gene: TRBV11-2
D gene: TRBD1
J gene: TRBJ1-3
clone size: .
CDR3 protein: CASSFSVTVQGSGNTIYF
CDR3 DNA: TGTGCCAGTAGCTTCAGTGTGACCGTACAGGGGAGTGGAAACACCATATATTTT

V gene: TRBV12-3/TRBV12-4
D gene: TRBD1
J gene: TRBJ1-5
clone size: many
CDR3 protein: CASTFQGTGGNQPQHF
CDR3 DNA: TGTGCCAGCACATTCCAGGGGACAGGGGGGAATCAGCCCCAGCATTTT

V gene: TRBV28
D gene: TRBD2
J gene: TRBJ2-1
clone size: .
CDR3 protein: CASSFRASGGYEQFF
CDR3 DNA: TGTGCCAGCAGTTTTAGGGCTAGCGGGGGGTATGAGCAGTTCTTC

V gene: TRBV7-9
D gene: .
J gene: TRBJ2-1
clone size: .
CDR3 protein: CASSSVSGYNEQFF
CDR3 DNA: TGTGCCAGCAGCTCCGTTAGCGGATACAATGAGCAGTTCTTC

V gene: TRBV7-8
D gene: .
J gene: TRBJ1-2
clone size: few
CDR3 protein: CASSFRGQTDYGYTF
CDR3 DNA: TGTGCCAGCAGCTTCAGAGGGCAGACGGACTATGGCTACACCTTC

V gene: TRBV6-2/TRBV6-3
D gene: .
J gene: TRBJ2-1
clone size: once
CDR3 protein: CASSYGKLHSYNEQFF
CDR3 DNA: TGTGCCAGCAGTTACGGGAAACTCCACTCCTACAATGAGCAGTTCTTC

V gene: TRBV6-5
D gene: .
J gene: TRBJ2-6
clone size: many
CDR3 protein: CASSYSVSGANVLTF
CDR3 DNA: TGTGCCAGCAGTTACAGCGTCTCTGGGGCCAACGTCCTGACTTTC

V gene: TRBV12-3/TRBV12-4
D gene: .
J gene: TRBJ2-7
clone size: once
CDR3 protein: CASSLRTTVGDEQYF
CDR3 DNA: TGTGCCAGCAGTTTACGGACAACGGTGGGCGACGAGCAGTACTTC

V gene: TRBV20-1
D gene: .
J gene: TRBJ2-1
clone size: .
CDR3 protein: CSATIYNEQFF
CDR3 DNA: TGCAGTGCTACAATTTACAATGAGCAGTTCTTC

V gene: TRBV20-1
D gene: .
J gene: TRBJ2-1
clone size: .
CDR3 protein: CSAPAQGEQFF
CDR3 DNA: TGCAGTGCCCCTGCGCAGGGTGAGCAGTTCTTC

V gene: TRBV4-2
D gene: TRBD1
J gene: TRBJ2-7
clone size: many
CDR3 protein: CASSQRDRAYEQYF
CDR3 DNA: TGTGCCAGCAGCCAAAGGGACAGGGCCTACGAGCAGTACTTC

V gene: TRBV6-5
D gene: .
J gene: TRBJ2-5
clone size: .
CDR3 protein: CASSFSSSGTAQETQYF
CDR3 DNA: TGTGCCAGCAGTTTCTCTAGCTCTGGAACCGCCCAAGAGACCCAGTACTTC

V gene: TRBV11-2
D gene: TRBD2
J gene: TRBJ2-1
clone size: few
CDR3 protein: CASSLTGTSGTREQFF
CDR3 DNA: TGTGCCAGCAGCCTAACCGGGACTAGCGGGACTAGGGAGCAGTTCTTC

V gene: TRBV7-9
D gene: .
J gene: TRBJ2-7
clone size: few
CDR3 protein: CASSLGDAPNVYEQYF
CDR3 DNA: TGTGCCAGCAGCCTCGGGGACGCCCCGAATGTCTACGAGCAGTACTTC

V gene: TRBV6-5
D gene: .
J gene: TRBJ1-2
clone size: .
CDR3 protein: CASRYGAIGGYTF
CDR3 DNA: TGTGCCAGCCGATATGGGGCGATAGGTGGCTACACCTTC

V gene: TRBV4-3
D gene: .
J gene: TRBJ1-2
clone size: .
CDR3 protein: CASSSRSAGSVAGYTF
CDR3 DNA: TGCGCCAGCAGCTCTCGGTCGGCAGGGTCAGTCGCTGGCTACACCTTC